A selection of T cell receptor beta chains follows, all from one sample in a study of technical replicates of blood from a handful of donors. TCRdb keeps only in-frame clones here, not all; method: immunoSEQ multiplex PCR. Altogether 95,000 or so clones are present, roughly 95% being singletons, with the ten largest covering almost 0.35%. The source material was T cells isolated from PBMCs. All receptors come from a human donor in good health. The CDR3 runs from the conserved cysteine through the conserved F or W. Fields, in order: J gene, clone size, V gene, D gene, CDR3 DNA, CDR3 protein. A D gene is named only where the DNA matches it firmly. Clone sizes are given selectively: once, few, many, or a class where the clone is expanded.

TRBJ2-3 | - | TRBV18 | TRBD2 | TGTGCCAGCTCACCACCGGGACTAGCGGGCGCCACAGATACGCAGTATTTT | CASSPPGLAGATDTQYF
TRBJ1-5 | - | TRBV7-9 | - | TGTGCCAGCAGCTTATCTCCCCGAGACAATCAGCCCCAGCATTTT | CASSLSPRDNQPQHF
TRBJ2-7 | once | TRBV12-5 | - | TGTGCTAGTGGTTTGGACAGTTACGAGCAGTACTTC | CASGLDSYEQYF
TRBJ2-3 | - | TRBV9 | - | TGTGCCAGCAGCGCCAGCCTCGGGGCTAGCGCCTCCACAGATACGCAGTATTTT | CASSASLGASASTDTQYF
TRBJ2-7 | once | TRBV5-4 | - | TGTGCCAGCAGCTTGGAACAGGGCACCTACGAGCAGTACTTC | CASSLEQGTYEQYF
TRBJ2-1 | - | TRBV7-3 | - | TGTGCCAGCAGCCCCCCGCCCTATCGCTCCTACAATGAGCAGTTCTTC | CASSPPPYRSYNEQFF
TRBJ1-5 | - | TRBV5-6 | TRBD1 | TGTGCCAGCAGCTCATCCTGGGGACAGGGGAATCAGCCCCAGCATTTT | CASSSSWGQGNQPQHF
TRBJ2-5 | - | TRBV2 | - | TGTGCCAGCAGTGTTAAGCGAGGTAGAGAGACCCAGTACTTC | CASSVKRGRETQYF
TRBJ2-2 | - | TRBV27 | - | TGTGCCAGCAGTTTATCCATCCAGGGTGCCGGGGAGCTGTTTTTT | CASSLSIQGAGELFF
TRBJ2-1 | - | TRBV20-1 | - | TGCAGTGCTCCAGACTCTGAGCAGTTCTTC | CSAPDSEQFF
TRBJ2-1 | once | TRBV4-2 | - | TGTGCCAGCAGCCAAGAAACGCCGGGGGTCAATGAGCAGTTCTTC | CASSQETPGVNEQFF
TRBJ1-1 | - | TRBV2 | - | TGTGCCAGCAGCTACAGGGTGGGTGAGAACACTGAAGCTTTCTTT | CASSYRVGENTEAFF
TRBJ2-7 | - | TRBV18 | TRBD2 | TGTGCCAGCTCACCAAGCCGGAGTGAGTGGGAGGGCCGGTCCGAGCAGTACTTC | CASSPSRSEWEGRSEQYF
TRBJ2-1 | - | TRBV7-3 | TRBD2 | TGTGCCAGCAGCTTAGGGACTAGCGGTATTCCTGAGCAGTTCTTC | CASSLGTSGIPEQFF
TRBJ1-2 | - | TRBV27 | - | TGTGCCAGCAGTCAAACGACAGGAGGAAGCTACACCTTC | CASSQTTGGSYTF
TRBJ2-2 | - | TRBV5-4 | - | TGTGCCGTAACACCATGGACCGGGGAGCTGTTTTTT | CAVTPWTGELFF
TRBJ2-3 | once | TRBV5-1 | - | TGCGCCAGCAGCTCCGTGACACCTAGCACAGATACGCAGTATTTT | CASSSVTPSTDTQYF
TRBJ2-3 | - | TRBV7-2 | - | TGTGCCAGCAGCTTGGGAGCCAGAGGCACAGATACGCAGTATTTT | CASSLGARGTDTQYF
TRBJ2-1 | - | TRBV5-4 | - | TGTGCCAGCAGCTTATATGGCAGGACCTACAATGAGCAGTTCTTC | CASSLYGRTYNEQFF
TRBJ1-2 | - | TRBV19 | - | TGTGCCAGTAGATTGCCAACGGGAGAGGACTATGGCTACACCTTC | CASRLPTGEDYGYTF
TRBJ1-1 | - | TRBV10-3 | - | TGTGCCATCAGTGAAGTGGGGGGTTTGAACACTGAAGCTTTCTTT | CAISEVGGLNTEAFF
TRBJ1-1 | - | TRBV20-1 | - | TGCAGTTTAGACAGGACTACTGAAGCTTTCTTT | CSLDRTTEAFF
TRBJ1-2 | - | TRBV6-6 | - | TGTGCCAGCAGCCTCGGAGGGAGTGATGGAAATGGCTACACCTTC | CASSLGGSDGNGYTF
TRBJ1-2 | few | TRBV7-9 | - | TGTGCCAGCAGCTTAGTACGGGAGGATGGCTACACCTTC | CASSLVREDGYTF
TRBJ1-2 | - | TRBV6-1 | - | TGTGCCAGCAGTGAATCGGGGAAACCCCTCGGCTACACCTTC | CASSESGKPLGYTF
TRBJ2-7 | - | TRBV19 | TRBD2 | TGTGCCAGTAGTATAGTAACAGCGGGGCCCTACGAGCAGTACTTC | CASSIVTAGPYEQYF
TRBJ2-1 | - | TRBV4-3 | TRBD1 | TGCGCCAGCAGCCGAAGACCGGGACAGATGGGGAATGAGCAGTTCTTC | CASSRRPGQMGNEQFF
TRBJ1-2 | - | TRBV14 | - | TGTGCCAGCAGCCAAACCCGTGCAGGGAACTATGGCTACACCTTC | CASSQTRAGNYGYTF
TRBJ2-1 | - | TRBV7-6 | TRBD2 | TGTGCCAGCAGCATTATACTAGCGGGGTACAATGAGCAGTTCTTC | CASSIILAGYNEQFF
TRBJ1-3 | few | TRBV28 | - | TGTGCCAGCTCCCCTGCGGGGAACACCATATATTTT | CASSPAGNTIYF
TRBJ2-1 | - | TRBV6-5 | - | TGTGCCAGCAGGGACAGTACCGGCAATGAGCAGTTCTTC | CASRDSTGNEQFF
TRBJ1-5 | - | TRBV28 | - | TGTGCCAGCAGTTTAGTTGGCAGGGAAGGGGATCAGCCCCAGCATTTT | CASSLVGREGDQPQHF
TRBJ2-6 | - | TRBV5-4 | - | TGTGCCAATTCAGACAGGAGCTCTGGGGCCAACGTCCTGACTTTC | CANSDRSSGANVLTF
TRBJ2-4 | once | TRBV4-2 | - | TGTGCCAGCAGCCTTGTAGAGGGGGACCTAGCCAAAAACATTCAGTACTTC | CASSLVEGDLAKNIQYF
TRBJ2-1 | - | TRBV7-3 | TRBD2 | TGTGCCAGCAGCCGTATCCTCCTAGCGGGAGGCAACAATGAGCAGTTCTTC | CASSRILLAGGNNEQFF
TRBJ2-5 | - | TRBV7-8 | - | TGTGCCAGCAGCTCCCAGCCTGTCGGGGAGGTTTTCGAGACCCAGTACTTC | CASSSQPVGEVFETQYF
TRBJ2-7 | - | TRBV4-2 | TRBD1 | TGTGCCAGCAGCCAATCATCAGGGGGACGAGAGCAGTACTTC | CASSQSSGGREQYF
TRBJ2-3 | - | TRBV29-1 | - | TGCAGCGTTGAGACTGGGGGGACAGATACGCAGTATTTT | CSVETGGTDTQYF
TRBJ2-1 | - | TRBV2 | - | TGTGCCAGCAGAGCCGGGACATCTTCCTACAATGAGCAGTTCTTC | CASRAGTSSYNEQFF
TRBJ2-3 | - | TRBV19 | TRBD2 | TGTGCCAGTAGTATCACAGCGGGAGGTAGTGATACGCAGTATTTT | CASSITAGGSDTQYF